Listed below are T cell receptor beta chains from one sample, sequenced in a study of blood T cell repertoires in COVID-19. Repertoires were generated with immunoSEQ multiplex PCR, while TCRdb's copy carries only in-frame clones and drops some. In the table there are approximately 220,000 clones, approximately 90% of which are singletons. Sequenced sample: PBMCs or T cells enriched from blood (not recorded which). The receptors come from a young man who had recovered from COVID-19. Both conserved end residues are part of each CDR3. D genes are given only for firm matches. Some rows mark clone size as missing; the rest say once, few, many or name a class of expanded clone.

>TRBD2|-|TRBV9|TRBJ2-1|18
TGTGCCAGCAGCGTAGGTTACGGGAGACTAGCAGATTACAATGAGCAGTTCTTC
CASSVGYGRLADYNEQFF
>-|-|TRBV5-8|TRBJ1-4|14
TGTGCCAGCAGCCTGAGACAAGGAGGGGAAAAACTGTTTTTT
CASSLRQGGEKLFF
>-|-|TRBV9|TRBJ2-2|13
TGTGCCAGCAGTGACAGATACACCGGGGAGCTGTTTTTT
CASSDRYTGELFF
>-|-|TRBV2|TRBJ1-2|15
TGTGCCAGCAGTGAAGCGCACACGACTAACTATGGCTACACCTTC
CASSEAHTTNYGYTF
>TRBD1|-|TRBV11-3|TRBJ2-1|16
TGTGCCAGCAGCCGATCCACAGGGGAAATATACAATGAGCAGTTCTTC
CASSRSTGEIYNEQFF
>TRBD1|few|TRBV7-2|TRBJ1-3|14
TGTGCCAGCAGCGACAGGGGGCTGGTAAACACCATATATTTT
CASSDRGLVNTIYF
>-|-|TRBV7-2|TRBJ2-7|15
TGTGCCAGCAGCTTAGTTTCCGGGGGTCTCTACGAGCAGTACTTC
CASSLVSGGLYEQYF
>-|-|TRBV6-2/TRBV6-3|TRBJ2-1|15
TGTGCCAGCAGTTACTTCCAGGGGTACTACAATGAGCAGTTCTTC
CASSYFQGYYNEQFF
>-|once|TRBV21-1|TRBJ1-2|16
TGTGCCAGCAGCAATGGGGAGGGGCCATTTAACTATGGCTACACCTTC
CASSNGEGPFNYGYTF
>TRBD1|-|TRBV5-1|TRBJ1-6|16
TGCGCCAGCAGCAATTATTACGACAGGGGGAATTCACCCCTCCACTTT
CASSNYYDRGNSPLHF
>-|-|TRBV30|TRBJ1-2|13
TGTGCCTGGAATATACAGGGTAACTATGGCTACACCTTC
CAWNIQGNYGYTF
>-|-|TRBV24-1|TRBJ1-5|13
TGTGCCACCAGTCGCGCTAGCAATCAGCCCCAGCATTTT
CATSRASNQPQHF
>-|-|TRBV4-3|TRBJ1-6|16
TGCGCCAGCAGCCAAGGGGGGGACTCCTATAATTCACCCCTCCACTTT
CASSQGGDSYNSPLHF
>-|-|TRBV6-5|TRBJ2-1|13
TGTGCCAGCAGACGACTGACCTACAATGAGCAGTTCTTC
CASRRLTYNEQFF
>TRBD1|once|TRBV7-9|TRBJ1-5|17
TGTGCCAGCAGCTTGGGGACAGCCGTCTCGGGGGGGCAGCCCCAGCATTTT
CASSLGTAVSGGQPQHF
>-|-|TRBV27|TRBJ1-2|14
TGTGCCAGCAGTTTATCTCGGGGAACCTATGGCTACACCTTC
CASSLSRGTYGYTF
>TRBD1|-|TRBV10-3|TRBJ1-1|12
TGTGCCATCAGTGTTAGCAGGGGGCAAGCTTTCTTT
CAISVSRGQAFF
>TRBD2|-|TRBV5-1|TRBJ2-1|17
TGCGCCAGCAGCCCCTGGACTAGCGGGACTCCATACAATGAGCAGTTCTTC
CASSPWTSGTPYNEQFF
>-|-|TRBV6-1|TRBJ1-4|13
TGTGCCAGCAGTGAAGGACCGGGAGAAAAACTGTTTTTT
CASSEGPGEKLFF
>TRBD1|-|TRBV6-2/TRBV6-3|TRBJ1-6|15
TGTGCCAGCAGTTACTTGGACAGGGCGACATCACCCCTCCACTTT
CASSYLDRATSPLHF